The 28 T cell receptor beta chains presented below share a single source sample, sequenced in a study of spatial heterogeneity in lung cancer. TCRdb independently ran MiXCR on the 5' RACE reads; one entry per CDR3 protein. The sample records 36,000 or so distinct CDR3 sequences, around 5.5% being singletons. Time point described: sample taken at primary tumor resection. Without sorting, whole RNA was sequenced from tumor, nontumor lung or frozen PBMC. The sample in question was PBMCs, obtained at surgery. The source is a female donor with early-stage non-small cell lung cancer.

This clonotype has a handful of counts. The V gene is TRBV7-2, the J gene TRBJ2-5; D is undetermined. The germline CDR1 and CDR2 sequences are SGHTA and FQGNSA. Trimming cost V 1 base and J 4 bases, with 7 bases left between them. The length of the CDR3 is 13 residues. The CDR3 is CASSLVHLETQYF. The DNA of the CDR3 is TGTGCCAGCAGCTTAGTCCACTTAGAGACCCAGTACTTC.

This clonotype showed up many times. The chain couples TRBV29-1 to TRBJ1-1; D gene ambiguous. The CDR3 consists of 13 residues. V was cut by 6 bases and J by 1 base, with 12 bases left in between. From germline, CDR1 is SQVTM and CDR2 ANQGSEA. The CDR3 DNA sequence: TGCAGCGTCTTCGAGGCGACGAACACTGAAGCTTTCTTT. Protein: CSVFEATNTEAFF.

This clonotype was seen at least ten times. V gene TRBV4-1 combines with J gene TRBJ1-5; D might be TRBD1 (5 bases). Trimming shortened V by 2 bases and J by 1 base, and 9 bases separated the two germline ends. The CDR3 contains 15 residues. Germline V gives CDR1 MGHRA, CDR2 YSYEKL. The CDR3 here is CASSQFRDSNQPQHF. As DNA, the CDR3 is TGCGCCAGCAGCCAATTCCGGGACAGCAATCAGCCCCAGCATTTT.

A word on this clonotype: A much larger clone differs from this one at a single base, so this may be a read error. The chain employs TRBV18 and TRBJ1-6; D call uncertain. The CDR3 loop spans 12 amino acids. V was pared by 4 bases and J by 10 bases, with 8 bases between. Germline values: CDR1 KGHSH, CDR2 LQKENI. CDR3 protein: CASSLPASPLHF. CDR3 sequence (DNA): TGTGCCAGCTCACTACCAGCATCACCCCTCCACTTT.

This clonotype was counted at least ten times. V and J are TRBV10-3 and TRBJ2-1; 11 bases align to TRBD2. The germline V gene encodes CDR1 ENHRY and CDR2 SYGVKD. The J segment lost 9 bases and the V segment lost 6 bases, leaving 4 bases of the junction unmatched. There are 13 residues in the CDR3. CDR3 protein: CAIRVAGGTEQFF. CDR3 DNA sequence: TGTGCCATCAGAGTAGCGGGGGGGACTGAGCAGTTCTTC.

This clonotype was detected ten times or more. The junction shows a germline mismatch at one end, possibly a read error. The chain is built from TRBV7-7 and TRBJ1-3, with D hard to call. The CDR3 has 16 amino acids. Germline CDR1 and CDR2: SSHAT and FNYEAQ (reference sequence). The CDR3 reads CASTHRASSSGNTIYF. CDR3 coding DNA: TGTGCTAGCACCCACCGGGCAAGCAGCTCTGGAAACACCATATATTTT.

This clonotype was counted a few times. V usage is TRBV12-3 or TRBV12-4 and J usage is TRBJ1-6; D possibly corresponds to TRBD1 (5 bases). The germline V and J ends were trimmed by 3 bases and 10 bases, with 13 bases remaining between them. The CDR3 runs to 14 residues. The DNA of the CDR3 is TGTGCCAGCAGTTTGGGAGGGGTTGGATCACCCCTCCACTTT. This sequence encodes CASSLGGVGSPLHF.

This clonotype was observed many times. V gene TRBV7-2 combines with J gene TRBJ2-1; 9 bases are a match to TRBD2. The CDR3 has 15 residues. Germline CDR1 and CDR2: SGHTA and FQGNSA. The junction had 10 bases not matched to a gene; V was cut back by 5 bases and J by 8 bases. CDR3 sequence (DNA): TGTGCCAGCAGCCCCTGGGGTAGCGGGAGTGATGAGCAGTTCTTC. Translating it yields CASSPWGSGSDEQFF.

V and J are TRBV7-2 and TRBJ2-5; 8 bases align to TRBD2. CDR3 size: 16 residues. V dropped 2 bases and J dropped 0; count of bases not matched to a gene: 5. Looked up from germline, CDR1 is SGHTA and CDR2 is FQGNSA. For the CDR3, the DNA is TGTGCCAGCAGCTTAACTGGCGGGGGGTACCAAGAGACCCAGTACTTC. Translation: CASSLTGGGYQETQYF.

In its sample, this clonotype was seen many times. The chain carries TRBV3-1 and TRBJ2-3; D is uncertain. The length of the CDR3 is 14 residues. Germline CDR1 is LGHDT and CDR2 is YNNKEL (reference sequence). V lost 5 bases to trimming and J lost 2 bases, with 11 bases between them. CDR3: CASSLRLYTDTQYF. As DNA, the CDR3 is TGTGCCAGCAGCTTACGACTGTACACAGATACGCAGTATTTT.

There are many counts of this clonotype. This chain joins TRBV6-2 or TRBV6-3 and TRBJ2-1, with 16 bases lining up with TRBD2. J gave up 5 bases and V 5 bases, and 6 bases lay outside the gene matches. This CDR3 is 17 amino acids long. CDR1 MNHEY and CDR2 SVGEGT come from the germline V gene. The CDR3 region has the DNA TGTGCCAGCAGTGGGGGACTAGCGGGAGGGCAAAACAATGAGCAGTTCTTC. Its protein product is CASSGGLAGGQNNEQFF.

This clonotype was counted at least ten times. The gene calls are TRBV6-5 and TRBJ2-7; 10 nucleotides line up with TRBD1. CDR1 is MNHEY and CDR2 is SVGAGI in the germline V gene. The CDR3 totals 14 residues. With 6 bases clipped from V and 5 bases from J, the junction kept 7 bases outside the gene matches. Here the CDR3 DNA reads TGTGCCAGCAGCCACCCGGACAGGGGGGACGAGCAGTACTTC. Its protein product is CASSHPDRGDEQYF.

This clonotype was seen many times. The chain carries TRBV7-9 and TRBJ2-1; 9 bases agree with TRBD1. The CDR3 extends over 16 amino acids. Looked up from germline, CDR1 is SEHNR and CDR2 is FQNEAQ (reference sequence). Trimming took 5 bases from V and 2 from J; bases not matched to a gene: 7. CDR3 amino acids: CASSLWTGVTYNEQFF. Written as DNA, the CDR3 is TGTGCCAGCAGCCTCTGGACAGGGGTTACCTACAATGAGCAGTTCTTC.

The table lists this clonotype with many counts. V gene TRBV28 combines with J gene TRBJ2-5, with TRBD2 as a possible D gene (6 bases). The CDR3 is made up of 15 amino acids. Germline CDR1 is MDHEN and CDR2 is SYDVKM. V lost 5 bases, J lost 3 bases, and 16 bases lay in between. DNA for the CDR3: TGTGCCAGCAGTACGCACGGGGCGGGAAAAGAGACCCAGTACTTC. It encodes CASSTHGAGKETQYF.

This clonotype appeared many times. The chain links TRBV9 to TRBJ2-1, with D hard to call. With 0 bases removed from V and 5 bases from J, the gap between germline ends came to 12 bases. There are 15 residues in the CDR3. The germline V gene has CDR1 SGDLS and CDR2 YYNGEE. This chain's CDR3 is CASSVDSYQNNEQFF. The CDR3 DNA reads as TGTGCCAGCAGCGTAGACTCGTATCAGAACAATGAGCAGTTCTTC.

This clonotype was detected ten times or more. This chain uses TRBV10-2 with TRBJ1-1, with 10 bases identical to TRBD1. The V and J ends lost 4 bases and 2 bases, in that order; junction bases with no gene match: 1. This CDR3 is 14 amino acids long. Germline V gene lookup returns CDR1 WSHSY and CDR2 SAAADI. CDR3 sequence: CASSGQGANTEAFF. CDR3 in DNA: TGCGCCAGCAGTGGACAGGGGGCAAACACTGAAGCTTTCTTT.

Concerning this clonotype itself: Possible read error: a much larger clone is one base away. The genes are TRBV3-1 and TRBJ2-5; 8 bases fit TRBD1. Looked up from germline, CDR1 is LGHDT and CDR2 is YNNKEL (reference sequence). The CDR3 is 15 residues long. CDR3 DNA: TGTGCCAGCAGCCCCGAGACAGGGGTCGGAGAGACCCAGAACTTC. Protein: CASSPETGVGETQNF.

In its sample, this clonotype was seen many times. The CDR3: CSARDLLSGANVLTF. DNA for the CDR3: TGCAGTGCTAGAGATTTACTCTCTGGGGCCAACGTCCTGACTTTC. The rearrangement uses TRBV20-1 and TRBJ2-6, with D uncertain. The CDR3 sequence is 15 residues long. V was clipped by 0 bases and J by 0 bases, with 6 bases between them. Germline CDR1 reads DFQATT; CDR2 reads SNEGSKA (reference sequence).

This clonotype was recorded a few times. The J gene is TRBJ1-3, the V gene TRBV3-1; weak D call: TRBD1 (5 bases). Germline assignment: CDR1 LGHDT and CDR2 YNNKEL (reference sequence). This CDR3 has 16 amino acids. V dropped 3 bases and J dropped 4 bases, with 16 bases sitting between them. The CDR3 region has the DNA TGTGCCAGCAGCCAGTACTTCCAGGGAACAGGAAACACCATATATTTT. Translating it yields CASSQYFQGTGNTIYF.

This clonotype showed up many times. The rearrangement joins TRBV2 to TRBJ2-1; TRBD2 matches 12 bases. V lost 6 bases to trimming and J lost 6 bases; unmatched junction nucleotides: 9. The CDR3 length is 16 residues. CDR1 and CDR2 from the germline V gene are SNHLY and FYNNEI. CDR3 in amino acids: CASSRFGGLAGNEQFF. CDR3 bases: TGTGCCAGCAGCCGGTTCGGGGGACTAGCGGGCAATGAGCAGTTCTTC.

The chain combines TRBV20-1 with TRBJ2-7; D gene uncertain. Germline V gene data show CDR1 as DFQATT and CDR2 as SNEGSKA (reference sequence). Between the trimmed V and J ends, which lost 6 bases and 1 base, there was a span of 28 bases. The CDR3 totals 18 residues. CDR3 protein: CSAPRLPQTSLPSYEQYF. The CDR3 nucleotides read TGCAGTGCACCGAGGCTCCCGCAAACGTCCTTACCATCCTACGAGCAGTACTTC.

This clonotype was picked up many times. The rearrangement uses TRBV6-5 and TRBJ2-7; D tentatively fits TRBD1 or TRBD2 (6 bases each). Germline V gene lookup returns CDR1 MNHEY and CDR2 SVGAGI. The CDR3 is 13 amino acids. Between the trimmed V and J ends, which lost 0 bases and 6 bases, there was a span of 9 bases. This CDR3 reads CASSYSEGGEQYF. The CDR3 nucleotides read TGTGCCAGCAGTTACTCGGAGGGGGGCGAGCAGTACTTC.

This clonotype has just one count. A much larger clone differs from this one at a single base, so this may be a read error. The V and J genes are TRBV7-2 and TRBJ2-1; D not resolved. CDR3 length: 15 amino acids. Germline assignment: CDR1 SGHTA and CDR2 FQGNSA. V lost 11 bases, J lost 2 bases, and 19 bases lay in between. CDR3 loop: CACVLNTATYNEQFF. The CDR3 bases are TGTGCCTGTGTACTTAACACAGCTACCTACAATGAGCAGTTCTTC.

This clonotype was detected ten times or more. V usage is TRBV5-1 and J usage is TRBJ2-3; 8 bases fit TRBD2. The CDR3 is made up of 14 amino acids. Germline values: CDR1 SGHRS, CDR2 YFSETQ. Unmatched junction bases numbered 2, after V lost 0 bases and J lost 5 bases. The CDR3 DNA follows: TGCGCCAGCAGCTTGGGTCTAGCGGGAGATACGCAGTATTTT. It yields the protein CASSLGLAGDTQYF.

There are many counts of this clonotype. The DNA for the CDR3 is TGTGCCAGCAGTTTCGGCGGGAGTACCTACAATGAGCAGTTCTTC. The encoded protein is CASSFGGSTYNEQFF. The chain is built from TRBV28 and TRBJ2-1, with 7 nucleotides matching TRBD2. Germline V gene sequence: CDR1 MDHEN, CDR2 SYDVKM. J gave up 2 bases and V 3 bases, and 4 bases lay outside the gene matches. The CDR3 has 15 amino acids. Together with reference TRBV28 and TRBJ2-1, the CDR3 gives the full variable domain: DVKVTQSSRYLVKRTGEKVFLECVQDMDHENMFWYRQDPGLGLRLIYFSYDVKMKEKGDIPEGYSVSREKKERFSLILESASTNQTSMYLCASSFGGSTYNEQFFGPGTRLTVL.

V is TRBV20-1 and J is TRBJ2-3, with 8 nucleotides matching TRBD2. Germline V gene data show CDR1 as DFQATT and CDR2 as SNEGSKA (reference sequence). Unmatched junction bases numbered 11, after V lost 5 bases and J lost 4 bases. CDR3 length: 15 amino acids. This chain's CDR3 is CSAPILAGNSDTQYF. For the CDR3, the DNA is TGCAGTGCTCCCATCTTAGCGGGAAACTCAGATACGCAGTATTTT.

This clonotype ranks as medium-sized. The chain recombines TRBV7-9 with TRBJ1-6, with D tentatively TRBD1 (6 bases). CDR1 is SEHNR, CDR2 FQNEAQ, per germline (reference sequence). V lost 3 bases to trimming and J lost 12 bases, with 12 bases between them. CDR3 size: 13 residues. In nucleotides, the CDR3 is TGTGCCAGCAGCTTGACACAGGGTGGACCCCTCCACTTT. Amino acids: CASSLTQGGPLHF.

This clonotype has at least ten counts. This chain uses TRBV7-9 with TRBJ2-3; D may be TRBD2 (6 bases). CDR1 and CDR2 (germline): SEHNR, FQNEAQ (reference sequence). This CDR3 comprises 14 residues. Trimming left V 3 bases short and J 5 bases short, with 12 bases between. CDR3 sequence: CASSLWGEGDTQYF. For the CDR3, the DNA is TGTGCCAGCAGCTTGTGGGGGGAAGGAGATACGCAGTATTTT.